This TCR beta chain was observed in a study of cytomegalovirus exposure and HLA in healthy donors. Study-level findings and limits: With DRB1 most and HLA-C fewest, TCR association rates differed between HLA loci in a later analysis. A later analysis reported that several of the most significant clusters appeared to be linked to common viral pathogens, among them Epstein-Barr virus. In a later analysis, a genetic analysis reported fewer productive-TCR N-insertions in an Asian-associated ancestry cluster than the cohort average.

Turning to this clone: Its antigen is not identified.

The CDR3 runs to 15 residues. The V gene's germline CDR1 is SGHNT and CDR2 YYREEE (reference sequence). The J segment lost 4 bases and the V segment lost 4 bases, leaving 5 bases of the junction unmatched. The primer mix had 60 Vbeta and 13 Jbeta primers. TCRdb's copy holds only in-frame clones and misses some; the assay was immunoSEQ multiplex PCR. The data show around 120,000 clones, approximately 78% seen once. This TCR was sampled from a woman in her thirties or forties in good health and CMV-seropositive. V and J are TRBV5-4 and TRBJ2-3, with 11 bases fitting TRBD1. The sample consisted of PBMCs. The CDR3 bases are TGTGCCAGCAGCGGCGGGACAGGGGGACCAGATACGCAGTATTTT. Translating gives CASSGGTGGPDTQYF.